This T cell receptor beta chain appears in the sequencing data of a study of T cell clusters in autoimmune cytopenias. One tube held mixed TRB-A and TRB-B primer pools for touch-down PCR. TCRdb re-called the multiplex PCR reads, yielding one record per CDR3 amino acid sequence without DNA. The sample data list about 3,100 distinct CDR3 sequences. The CDR3 contains 14 residues. Germline CDR1 reads SGHDT; CDR2 reads YYEEEE. Approximately 36,000 genome equivalents of blood DNA were amplified for TRB. The study, taken as a whole, reports: TRB repertoire shifts in secondary cytopenia and chronic lymphocytic leukemia mostly reflected lymphoma, not autoimmunity.

This clonotype counts as medium-sized by frequency. Its antigen is undetermined. Specimen: peripheral blood. This chain uses TRBV5-6 with TRBJ1-1. This TCR derives from a human donor with an autoimmune cytopenia or autoimmune hepatitis (not recorded which). The CDR3 loop reads CASSIPSVYTEAFF.